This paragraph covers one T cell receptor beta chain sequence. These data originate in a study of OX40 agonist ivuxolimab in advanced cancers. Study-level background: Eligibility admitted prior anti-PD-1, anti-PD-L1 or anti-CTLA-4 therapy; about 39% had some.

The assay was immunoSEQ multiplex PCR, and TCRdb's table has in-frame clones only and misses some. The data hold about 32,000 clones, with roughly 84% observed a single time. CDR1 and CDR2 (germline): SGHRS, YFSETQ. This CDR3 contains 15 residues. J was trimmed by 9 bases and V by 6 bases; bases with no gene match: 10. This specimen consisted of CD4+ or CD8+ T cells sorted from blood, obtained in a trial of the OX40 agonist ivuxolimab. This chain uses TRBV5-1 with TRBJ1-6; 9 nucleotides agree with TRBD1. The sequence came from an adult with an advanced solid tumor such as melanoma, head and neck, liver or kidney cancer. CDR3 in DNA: TGCGCCAGCACCGATTGGGGACAGGGTAGTTCACCCCTCCACTTT. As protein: CASTDWGQGSSPLHF.